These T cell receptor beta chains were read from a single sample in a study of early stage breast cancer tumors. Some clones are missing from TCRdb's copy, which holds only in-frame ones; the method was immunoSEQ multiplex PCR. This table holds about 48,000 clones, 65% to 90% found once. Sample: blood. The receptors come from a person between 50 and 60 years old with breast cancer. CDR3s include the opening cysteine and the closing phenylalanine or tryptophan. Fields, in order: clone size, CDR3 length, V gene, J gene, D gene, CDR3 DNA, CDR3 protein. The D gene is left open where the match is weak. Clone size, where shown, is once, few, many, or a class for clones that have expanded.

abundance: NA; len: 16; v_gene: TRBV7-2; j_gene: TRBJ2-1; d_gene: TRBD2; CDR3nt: TGTGCCAGCAGCTTTTCGGGACTAGCGGGAGTTAACGAGCAGTTCTTC; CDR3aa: CASSFSGLAGVNEQFF
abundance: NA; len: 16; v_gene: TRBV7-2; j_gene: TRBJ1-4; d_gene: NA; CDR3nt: TGTGCCAGCAGCTTAGTCCTGGGGGCCGGGAATGAAAAACTGTTTTTT; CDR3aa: CASSLVLGAGNEKLFF
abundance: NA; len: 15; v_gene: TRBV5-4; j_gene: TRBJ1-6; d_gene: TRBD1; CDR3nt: TGTGCCAGCAGCTGGACGACAGGGAGAGATTCACCCCTCCACTTT; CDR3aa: CASSWTTGRDSPLHF
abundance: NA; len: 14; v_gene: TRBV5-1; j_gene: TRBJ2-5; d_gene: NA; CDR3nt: TGCGCCAGCAGCCCGGGCGGAATAGGGGAGACCCAGTACTTC; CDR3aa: CASSPGGIGETQYF
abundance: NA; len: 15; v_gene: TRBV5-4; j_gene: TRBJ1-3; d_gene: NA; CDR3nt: TGTGCCAGCAGCTTGGTGGGGGCCTCTGGAAACACCATATATTTT; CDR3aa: CASSLVGASGNTIYF
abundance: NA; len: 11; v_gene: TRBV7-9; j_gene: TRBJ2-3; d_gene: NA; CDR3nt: TGTGCCAGCAGCTTCACAGATACGCAGTATTTT; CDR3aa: CASSFTDTQYF
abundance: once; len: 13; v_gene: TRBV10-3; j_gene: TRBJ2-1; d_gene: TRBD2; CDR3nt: TGTGCCACCCAGCGGGGGGGCACGGATGAGCAGTTCTTC; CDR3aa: CATQRGGTDEQFF
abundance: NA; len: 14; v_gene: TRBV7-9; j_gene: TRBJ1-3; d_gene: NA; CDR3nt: TGTGCCAGCAGCCCCGACATGGTTTGGAACACCATATATTTT; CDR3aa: CASSPDMVWNTIYF
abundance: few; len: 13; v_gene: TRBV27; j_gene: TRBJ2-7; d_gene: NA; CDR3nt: TGTGCCAGCAGTTCGGCCGGGCACTACGAGCAGTACTTC; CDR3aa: CASSSAGHYEQYF
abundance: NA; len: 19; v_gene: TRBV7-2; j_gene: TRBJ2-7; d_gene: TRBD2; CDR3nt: TGTGCCAGCAGCCAGAGGTCGACTAGCGGGAGGGCCCTAGGCTACGAGCAGTACTTC; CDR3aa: CASSQRSTSGRALGYEQYF
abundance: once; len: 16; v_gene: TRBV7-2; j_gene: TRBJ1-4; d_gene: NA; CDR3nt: TGTGCCAGCACCAGACAGCTCTTCCCTTCTAATGAAAAACTGTTTTTT; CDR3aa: CASTRQLFPSNEKLFF
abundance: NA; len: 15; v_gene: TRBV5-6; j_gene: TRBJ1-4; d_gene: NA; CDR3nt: TGTGCCAGCAGCCAGGGGACACTAGTAGGGGAAAAACTGTTTTTT; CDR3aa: CASSQGTLVGEKLFF
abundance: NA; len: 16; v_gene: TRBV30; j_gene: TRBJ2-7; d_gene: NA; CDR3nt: TGTGCCTGGAGCGATCCCGGGACCTTTAGCTCCTACGAGCAGTACTTC; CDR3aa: CAWSDPGTFSSYEQYF
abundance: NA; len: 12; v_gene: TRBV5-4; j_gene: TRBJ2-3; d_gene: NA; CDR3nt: TGTGCCAGCAGCTCCCCCTCAGATACGCAGTATTTT; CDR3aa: CASSSPSDTQYF